This T cell receptor (beta chain) is from a study of blood T cell repertoires in COVID-19. Whole-study context: From T cells, B-cell-depleted T cells, or PBMCs came the material, which was cDNA or gDNA.

CDR1 is KGHDR, CDR2 SFDVKD, per germline. With 4 bases clipped from V and 5 bases from J, the junction kept 2 bases outside the gene matches. The CDR3 has 14 amino acids. Under the authors' procedure: Estimates of nucleated cell counts were drawn from the amplification of reference gene primers. Only in-frame clones appear in the TCRdb table, and some are missing; sequencing was by immunoSEQ multiplex PCR. V and J calls and clone size are as listed in that table; D and trimming were resolved from the DNA. Of about 370,000 clones in the sample, over 75% were seen once. The rearrangement joins TRBV24-1 to TRBJ2-2; 8 nucleotides line up with TRBD2. The TCR comes from a man younger than 30 who had recovered from COVID-19. Sequencing was done on a sample of PBMCs or T cells enriched from blood (not recorded which). DNA of the CDR3: TGTGCCACCAGTGAGCGGGAGGTTACCGGGGAGCTGTTTTTT. This codes for CATSEREVTGELFF.